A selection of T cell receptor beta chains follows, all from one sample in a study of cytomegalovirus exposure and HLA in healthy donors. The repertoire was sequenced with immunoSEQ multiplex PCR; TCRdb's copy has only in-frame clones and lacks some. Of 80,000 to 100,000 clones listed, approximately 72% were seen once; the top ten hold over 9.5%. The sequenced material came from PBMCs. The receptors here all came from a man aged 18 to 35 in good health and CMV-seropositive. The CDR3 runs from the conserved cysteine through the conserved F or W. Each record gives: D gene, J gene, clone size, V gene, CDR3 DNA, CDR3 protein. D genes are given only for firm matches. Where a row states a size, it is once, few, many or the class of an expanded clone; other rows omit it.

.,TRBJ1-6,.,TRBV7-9,TGTGCCAGCAGCACAAGGACAGCGGTGACCCTCCACTTT,CASSTRTAVTLHF
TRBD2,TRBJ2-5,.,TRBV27,TGTGCCAGCTGGTATAGCGGGGGCCTTGGGGAGACCCAGTACTTC,CASWYSGGLGETQYF
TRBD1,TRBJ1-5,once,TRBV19,TGTGCCAGTAGTATAGGACAGGGGGACAATCAGCCCCAGCATTTT,CASSIGQGDNQPQHF
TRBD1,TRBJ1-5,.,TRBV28,TGTGCCAGCAGTTTTATGGGGACAGGTCAACAGCCCCAGCATTTT,CASSFMGTGQQPQHF
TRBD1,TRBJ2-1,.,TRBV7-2,TGTGCCAGCAGCTTAGAGCCTTGGGACAGGGGGCGGTACAATGAGCAGTTCTTC,CASSLEPWDRGRYNEQFF
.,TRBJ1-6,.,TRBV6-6,TGTGCCGGGGCAACAGGGAATAATTCACCCCTCCACTTT,CAGATGNNSPLHF
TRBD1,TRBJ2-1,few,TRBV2,TGTGCCAGCAATCTGGACAGGTACAATGAGCAGTTCTTC,CASNLDRYNEQFF
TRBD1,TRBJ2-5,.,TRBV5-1,TGCGCCAGCAGCTTACAGGGGGTCCAAGAGACCCAGTACTTC,CASSLQGVQETQYF
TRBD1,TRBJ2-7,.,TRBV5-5,TGTGCCAGCAGCCTCATAGGGACAGGGAGCTCCTACGAGCAGTACTTC,CASSLIGTGSSYEQYF
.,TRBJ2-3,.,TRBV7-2,TGTGCCAGCACCTTGGACTCCCTCTGGGATACGCAGTATTTT,CASTLDSLWDTQYF
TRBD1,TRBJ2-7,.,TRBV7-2,TGTGCCAGCAGCCCGCGACAGGGGGTTAGCGAGCAGTACTTC,CASSPRQGVSEQYF
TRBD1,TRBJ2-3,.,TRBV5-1,TGCGCCAGCAGCGGGATTGGACAGGGAGGCACAGATACGCAGTATTTT,CASSGIGQGGTDTQYF